The 32 T cell receptor beta chains reported below all come from one sample, sequenced in a study of prognosis after radiotherapy for stage I lung cancer. With two-round multiplex PCR, TCR beta CDR3 sequences were amplified from genomic DNA. Specific primers for each TRBV and TRBJ gene were what first-round PCR used. TCRdb ran MiXCR on the multiplex PCR reads and lists one entry per CDR3 protein. The table lists about 35,000 distinct CDR3 sequences, 25% to 40% of them singletons. This material consisted of PBMCs, taken before or after stereotactic body radiation therapy (not recorded which). These receptor sequences come from a donor over 45 with non-small cell lung cancer.

Turning to this clonotype: Since a far larger clone is one base different, this is likely a read error. The DNA is omitted, as the CDR3 cannot be located on it reliably, and the CDR3 follows TCRdb's listing. The rearrangement uses TRBV12-3 or TRBV12-4 and TRBJ1-1. The CDR3 is 13 residues long, ends included. CDR3 loop: CASILGQNTEAFF.

With regard to this clonotype: This likely reflects a read error, since a far larger clone is one base away. The V gene is TRBV2, the J gene TRBJ2-7, with a weak D call TRBD2 (5 bases). Trimming pared 4 bases from V and 7 bases from J, leaving 14 bases between. CDR3 length equals 13 residues. Looked up from germline, CDR1 is SNHLY and CDR2 is FYNNEI. Here the CDR3 reads CASSGAERGEQYF. Written as DNA, the CDR3 is TGTGCCAGCAGTGGGGCTGAACGGGGTGAGCAGTACTTC. Filled out from reference TRBV2 and TRBJ2-7, the complete variable domain reads EPEVTQTPSHQVTQMGQEVILRCVPISNHLYFYWYRQILGQKVEFLVSFYNNEISEKSEIFDDQFSVERPDGSNFTLKIRSTKLEDSAMYFCASSGAERGEQYFGPGTRLTVT.

This clonotype was seen at least ten times. V usage is TRBV19 and J usage is TRBJ1-2, with D uncertain. Looked up from germline, CDR1 is LNHDA and CDR2 is SQIVND (reference sequence). This CDR3 is 14 amino acids long. Trimming shortened V by 3 bases and J by 8 bases, and 16 bases separated the two germline ends. The CDR3 loop is CASSILGRAVGYTF. In DNA, the CDR3 is TGTGCCAGTAGTATCTTGGGAAGGGCGGTCGGCTACACCTTC. The complete variable domain, with remaining parts taken from reference TRBV19 and TRBJ1-2, reads DGGITQSPKYLFRKEGQNVTLSCEQNLNHDAMYWYRQDPGQGLRLIYYSQIVNDFQKGDIAEGYSVSREKKESFPLTVTSAQKNPTAFYLCASSILGRAVGYTFGSGTRLTVV.

This clonotype has only one observation. This sequence joins TRBV7-8 and TRBJ2-2, with 8 nucleotides matching TRBD1. Germline trimming cut 1 base from V and 4 bases from J; bases unmatched to any gene: 14. CDR3 length: 19 residues. The V gene's germline CDR1 is SGHVS and CDR2 FQNEAQ. CDR3 protein: CASSLVPRQGAIVTGELFF. DNA for the CDR3: TGTGCCAGCAGCTTAGTCCCTCGTCAGGGGGCGATCGTCACCGGGGAGCTGTTTTTT. Full variable domain (outside the CDR3, taken from reference TRBV7-8 and TRBJ2-2): GAGVSQSPRYKVAKRGQDVALRCDPISGHVSLFWYQQALGQGPEFLTYFQNEAQLDKSGLPSDRFFAERPEGSVSTLKIQRTQQEDSAVYLCASSLVPRQGAIVTGELFFGEGSRLTVL.

This clonotype was seen ten or more times. The chain is built from TRBV6-1 and TRBJ2-7; D gene uncertain. The germline V gene encodes CDR1 MNHNS and CDR2 SASEGT. The CDR3 is 13 residues long. V dropped 8 bases and J dropped 7 bases, with 18 bases sitting between them. The CDR3 here is CASRPAALGEQYF. DNA of the CDR3: TGTGCCAGCCGTCCCGCGGCTCTAGGGGAGCAGTACTTC.

This clonotype showed up just once. This chain connects TRBV7-8 to TRBJ2-1; 7 nucleotides agree with TRBD2. The V gene's germline CDR1 is SGHVS and CDR2 FQNEAQ. This CDR3 is built from 13 residues. The J segment lost 9 bases and the V segment lost 2 bases, leaving 4 bases of the junction unmatched. The CDR3 nucleotides are TGTGCCAGCAGCTTAAGGTTAGCGGGTGAGCAGTTCTTC. It yields the protein CASSLRLAGEQFF.

On this clonotype: The CDR3 does not end in the conserved phenylalanine or tryptophan, so this is likely a read error. The CDR3 reads CASSLDGGNTEAFS. The DNA of the CDR3 is TGCGCCAGCAGCTTGGACGGTGGAAACACTGAAGCTTTCTCT. V gene TRBV5-1 combines with J gene TRBJ1-1, with D hard to call. Looked up from germline, CDR1 is SGHRS and CDR2 is YFSETQ. CDR3 length equals 14 residues. V lost 0 bases and J lost 2, with 8 bases in between.

In this sample, this clonotype turned up a few times. The chain links TRBV6-1 to TRBJ2-6, with a weak D call TRBD1 (6 bases). CDR3 length: 17 residues. The V and J ends lost 6 bases and 1 base respectively, with 16 bases between them. CDR1 and CDR2 from the germline V gene are MNHNS and SASEGT. The chain's CDR3 is CASRMDSILSGANVLTF. The CDR3 region has the DNA TGTGCCAGCAGAATGGACAGTATTCTTTCTGGGGCCAACGTCCTGACTTTC.

This clonotype was picked up many times. This sequence joins TRBV7-8 and TRBJ2-2; no definite D call. This CDR3 is 13 amino acids long. CDR1 is SGHVS and CDR2 is FQNEAQ in the germline V gene. The V end lost 4 bases, the J end lost 3 bases, and 6 bases lay between the germline ends. CDR3 sequence: CASSSPDTGELFF. CDR3 in DNA: TGTGCCAGCAGCTCGCCGGACACCGGGGAGCTGTTTTTT.

With respect to this clonotype: It differs at one base from a far larger clone, so likely a read error. The chain joins TRBV6-2 or TRBV6-3 to TRBJ2-5; 11 positions agree with TRBD2. Germline V gene data show CDR1 as MNHEY and CDR2 as SVGEGT. V lost 5 bases, J lost 0 bases, and 5 bases stayed unmatched. The CDR3 runs to 16 residues. The CDR3, as DNA: TGTGCCAGCAGTGTCACTAGCGGGGGATACCAAGAGACCCAGTACTTC. Translated, it gives CASSVTSGGYQETQYF.

This clonotype has ten or more counts. The chain recombines TRBV11-2 with TRBJ1-1, with 7 bases lining up with TRBD1. The CDR3 runs 16 residues. Germline V gene data show CDR1 as SGHAT and CDR2 as FQNNGV. V was pared by 7 bases and J by 2 bases, with 13 bases of the junction left unmatched. The CDR3 DNA sequence: TGTGCCAGCACCCCGGAGGGGGCGAGGGATAACACTGAAGCTTTCTTT. Protein: CASTPEGARDNTEAFF.

This clonotype was recorded many times. V and J are TRBV6-1 and TRBJ1-5, with a weak D call TRBD1 (6 bases). Per germline, CDR1 MNHNS and CDR2 SASEGT. V was pared by 4 bases and J by 4 bases, with 23 bases between. CDR3 length equals 18 residues. CDR3 amino acids: CASSGVGGGTLSNQPQHF. The CDR3 coding sequence is TGTGCCAGCAGTGGAGTCGGAGGAGGGACACTATCTAATCAGCCCCAGCATTTT.

A remark on this clonotype: The junction differs from germline at one of its ends, possibly a read error. This chain joins TRBV6-1 and TRBJ2-2; D possibly uses TRBD1 or TRBD2 (7 bases each). CDR1 MNHNS and CDR2 SASEGT come from the germline V gene. This CDR3 comprises 15 residues. For the CDR3, the DNA is TGTGCCAGCAGCGGACAGGCGGGGGCCACCGGCGAGCTGTTTTTT. It encodes CASSGQAGATGELFF.

This clonotype was seen at least ten times. The junction shows a germline mismatch at one end, possibly a read error. The V and J genes are TRBV7-7 and TRBJ1-1, with D perhaps matching TRBD1 (6 bases). CDR1 SSHAT and CDR2 FNYEAQ come from the germline V gene (reference sequence). This CDR3 is built from 13 residues. CDR3 protein: CASSLRGNTEAFF. The CDR3 nucleotides read TGTGCTAGCAGCCTCAGGGGGAACACTGAAGCTTTCTTT. Together with reference TRBV7-7 and TRBJ1-1, the CDR3 gives the full variable domain: GAGVSQSPRYKVTKRGQDVTLRCDPISSHATLYWYQQALGQGPEFLTYFNYEAQPDKSGLPSDRFSAERPEGSISTLTIQRTEQRDSAMYRCASSLRGNTEAFFGQGTRLTVV.

This clonotype was picked up one time. At one boundary the junction diverges from the germline segment, which might be a read error. The V gene is TRBV5-1, the J gene TRBJ1-5, with D hard to call. Germline-derived CDR1 and CDR2 are SGHRS and YFSETQ. This CDR3 is built from 17 residues. This CDR3 is CASILWRVQQGNQPQHF. CDR3 sequence (DNA): TGCGCCAGCATCTTGTGGCGAGTCCAACAAGGCAATCAGCCCCAGCATTTT.

In this sample, this clonotype turned up many times. The gene calls are TRBV7-6 and TRBJ2-2; TRBD1 might be the D (6 bases). Germline V gene sequence: CDR1 SGHVS, CDR2 FNYEAQ. V lost 3 bases and J lost 6, with 14 bases in between. The CDR3 has 15 amino acids. CDR3 sequence reads: CASSFTPTGSGELFF. The CDR3 DNA sequence: TGTGCCAGCAGCTTTACACCTACAGGGTCCGGGGAGCTGTTTTTT.

This clonotype was seen at least ten times. The rearrangement uses TRBV4-1 and TRBJ2-7; D call uncertain. Germline loops: CDR1 MGHRA, CDR2 YSYEKL. The CDR3 spans 15 residues. Trimming shortened V by 0 bases and J by 2 bases, and 11 bases separated the two germline ends. CDR3 sequence: CASSQEAESTYEQYF. The CDR3 DNA is TGCGCCAGCAGCCAAGAGGCAGAAAGTACCTACGAGCAGTACTTC.

This clonotype occurred many times. The chain carries TRBV3-1 and TRBJ2-6; D gene unclear. V was cut by 1 base and J by 1 base, with 14 bases left in between. The germline CDR1 and CDR2 sequences are LGHDT and YNNKEL (reference sequence). The CDR3 is 18 residues long. The CDR3 spells CASSQGSMWGSGANVLTF. DNA for the CDR3: TGTGCCAGCAGCCAAGGATCTATGTGGGGATCTGGGGCCAACGTCCTGACTTTC.

Concerning this clonotype: One end of the junction fails to match germline, which may point to a read error. The chain links TRBV6-1 to TRBJ2-7, with D perhaps matching TRBD2 (6 bases). The germline V gene has CDR1 MNHNS and CDR2 SASEGT. The CDR3 sequence is 15 residues long. In nucleotides, the CDR3 is TGTGACAGCAGTGCGACTAGATTGAGCTCCTACGAGCAGTACTTC. It yields the protein CDSSATRLSSYEQYF.

This clonotype has a handful of counts. The CDR3 bases are TGTGCCACCCGGACAGGATATCAGCCCCAGCATTTT. Protein sequence: CATRTGYQPQHF. The chain joins TRBV6-1 to TRBJ1-5; 7 positions match TRBD1. The germline V gene has CDR1 MNHNS and CDR2 SASEGT. With 10 bases clipped from V and 5 bases from J, the junction kept 5 bases outside the gene matches. CDR3 length equals 12 residues.

This clonotype was counted many times. The junction departs from germline at one end; a sequencing error may be responsible. This chain joins TRBV5-4 and TRBJ1-2; D might be TRBD1 (6 bases). In germline, CDR1 is SGHNT, CDR2 YYREEE (reference sequence). CDR3 size: 11 residues. Written as DNA, the CDR3 is TGTGCCAGCAGCTTGGATGGGGGGCAGGAGTTC. It specifies CASSLDGGQEF.

With regard to this clonotype: A far larger clone is a single base away, which makes a read error likely. The CDR3 here is CASSLSQVNSPLHF. Here the CDR3 DNA reads TGTGCCAGCAGCTTATCACAGGTAAATTCACCCCTCCACTTT. This chain connects TRBV7-9 to TRBJ1-6, with D maybe TRBD1 (5 bases). CDR1 is SEHNR and CDR2 is FQNEAQ in the germline V gene (reference sequence). V lost 2 bases to trimming and J lost 7 bases, with 9 bases between them. The CDR3 covers 14 residues. The full variable domain, its missing parts supplied by reference TRBV7-9 and TRBJ1-6, is DTGVSQNPRHKITKRGQNVTFRCDPISEHNRLYWYRQTLGQGPEFLTYFQNEAQLEKSRLLSDRFSAERPKGSFSTLEIQRTEQGDSAMYLCASSLSQVNSPLHFGNGTRLTVT.

The table lists this clonotype with many counts. This chain connects TRBV6-2 or TRBV6-3 to TRBJ1-1; D unclear. Germline lookup yields CDR1 MNHEY and CDR2 SVGEGT. CDR3 length equals 12 residues. V shed 7 bases and J shed 5 bases, with 11 bases lying between them. CDR3 in amino acids: CASTDRFTEAFF. CDR3 nucleotide sequence: TGTGCCAGCACAGACCGCTTTACTGAAGCTTTCTTT.

This clonotype has ten or more counts. The chain is built from TRBV15 and TRBJ2-3; D remains unclear. The CDR3 is made up of 14 amino acids. The germline V and J ends were trimmed by 1 base and 2 bases, with 7 bases remaining between them. CDR1 and CDR2 (germline): LNHNV, YYDKDF (reference sequence). The CDR3 region is CATSRVGVTDTQYF. The CDR3 region has the DNA TGTGCCACCAGCAGAGTTGGGGTCACAGATACGCAGTATTTT.

Regarding this clonotype: With only one base between it and a far larger clone, this is likely a read error. The rearrangement joins TRBV12-3 or TRBV12-4 to TRBJ2-2; D is perhaps TRBD1 or TRBD2 (5 bases each). V dropped 6 bases and J dropped 10 bases, with 18 bases sitting between them. The length of the CDR3 is 14 residues. CDR3 nucleotide sequence: TGTGCCAGCAGACGACGGGACCTAGAGGTGGAGCTGTTTTTT. Residues: CASRRRDLEVELFF.

This clonotype was observed many times. The J gene is TRBJ2-1, the V gene TRBV5-6; 7 bases fit TRBD2. The CDR3 has 15 residues. The V gene's germline CDR1 is SGHDT and CDR2 YYEEEE. Trimming at V came to 2 bases and at J to 6 bases, leaving 8 bases not matched to a gene. This CDR3 is CASSLLASAFNEQFF. DNA for the CDR3: TGTGCCAGCAGCTTACTAGCGAGCGCTTTCAATGAGCAGTTCTTC.

This clonotype was observed many times. The chain carries TRBV6-1 and TRBJ1-5, with D perhaps TRBD1 (5 bases). Trimming cost V 5 bases and J 3 bases, with 14 bases left between them. CDR1 is MNHNS, CDR2 SASEGT, per germline. CDR3 length: 15 amino acids. CDR3 residues: CASSLNQGYNQPQHF. For the CDR3, the DNA is TGTGCCAGCAGTCTTAATCAGGGTTACAATCAGCCCCAGCATTTT.

The chain recombines TRBV20-1 with TRBJ1-5; TRBD1 is a possible D gene (6 bases). V was trimmed by 8 bases and J by 3 bases, leaving 26 bases between them. Germline V lookup: CDR1 DFQATT, CDR2 SNEGSKA (reference sequence). CDR3 length equals 17 residues. DNA of the CDR3: TGCAGTACTGCACGTGGGGGGGCATTGGGTTCCAATCAGCCCCAGCATTTT. Its protein product is CSTARGGALGSNQPQHF.

This clonotype has a count of ten or more. J is TRBJ1-1 and V is TRBV20-1; D gene uncertain. Germline loops: CDR1 DFQATT, CDR2 SNEGSKA (reference sequence). V gave up 5 bases and J gave up 5 bases, with 21 bases separating them. CDR3 length: 15 residues. The CDR3 is CSAANMDVSRTEAFF. CDR3 sequence (DNA): TGCAGTGCTGCCAACATGGACGTCTCCAGGACTGAAGCTTTCTTT.

There are many counts of this clonotype. The chain carries TRBV10-2 and TRBJ1-2, with D unclear. V lost 5 bases, J lost 8 bases, and 9 bases lay in between. Germline V CDR1 and CDR2: WSHSY, SAAADI. There are 11 residues in the CDR3. CDR3 protein: CASSPLRGYTF. DNA for the CDR3: TGCGCCAGCAGTCCCCTTCGAGGCTACACCTTC.

This clonotype was detected ten times or more. The V call is TRBV28, the J call TRBJ1-2; 8 bases are a match to TRBD1. Germline V gene data show CDR1 as MDHEN and CDR2 as SYDVKM. The trim removed 6 bases at V and 3 bases at J, leaving 6 bases unmatched. This CDR3 spans 14 amino acids. In DNA form, the CDR3 reads TGTGCCAGCAGCTCCGGACAGGGTCACTATGGCTACACCTTC. Protein sequence: CASSSGQGHYGYTF.

This clonotype was recorded at least ten times. The rearrangement links TRBV7-2 to TRBJ2-1; TRBD2 agrees at 12 bases. This CDR3 contains 14 residues. In germline, CDR1 is SGHTA, CDR2 FQGNSA. Trimming at V came to 5 bases and at J to 9 bases, leaving 5 bases not matched to a gene. The CDR3 DNA follows: TGTGCCAGCAGCACGACTAGCGGGGGTGGTGAGCAGTTCTTC. Translated: CASSTTSGGGEQFF.